The 8 T cell receptor beta chains reported below all come from one sample, sequenced in a study of blood T cells in healthy people across ages. A sample-barcoded 5' primer and a J-beta primer mix were used in a second PCR of about 7 to 12 cycles. TCRdb processed the 5' RACE reads anew with MiXCR; each CDR3 protein has one entry. The table includes about 770,000 distinct CDR3 sequences, around 42% detected once. Sequenced input: blood. All receptors derive from a man aged 60-69 years in good health.

This clonotype was picked up many times. This chain links TRBV7-2 with TRBJ2-5, with a weak D call TRBD2 (6 bases). V gave up 4 bases and J gave up 2 bases, with 14 bases separating them. Germline values: CDR1 SGHTA, CDR2 FQGNSA. The CDR3 is 15 amino acids. The DNA for the CDR3 is TGTGCCAGCAGCTCCGTCCCGGGGGATCAAGAGACCCAGTACTTC. It codes for CASSSVPGDQETQYF. Filled out from reference TRBV7-2 and TRBJ2-5, the complete variable domain reads GAGVSQSPSNKVTEKGKDVELRCDPISGHTALYWYRQSLGQGLEFLIYFQGNSAPDKSGLPSDRFSAERTGGSVSTLTIQRTQQEDSAVYLCASSSVPGDQETQYFGPGTRLLVL.

The chain is built from TRBV28 and TRBJ1-4; D remains unclear. The CDR3 has 18 amino acids. Trimming stripped 3 bases from V and 0 bases from J, with 17 bases between. Germline CDR1 and CDR2: MDHEN and SYDVKM. The CDR3 DNA reads TGTGCCAGCAGTTTCCGAGGGAAGACCCTCGCAACTAATGAAAAACTGTTTTTT. Translated: CASSFRGKTLATNEKLFF. The variable domain in full, with the rest retrieved from reference TRBV28 and TRBJ1-4, is DVKVTQSSRYLVKRTGEKVFLECVQDMDHENMFWYRQDPGLGLRLIYFSYDVKMKEKGDIPEGYSVSREKKERFSLILESASTNQTSMYLCASSFRGKTLATNEKLFFGSGTQLSVL.

The sample holds one count of this clonotype. This chain connects TRBV7-2 to TRBJ1-5; 8 bases agree with TRBD1. CDR1 and CDR2 from the germline V gene are SGHTA and FQGNSA. CDR3 length: 15 residues. V lost 5 bases, J lost 5 bases, and 8 bases stayed unmatched. CDR3 loop: CASSSGTGLYQPQHF. CDR3 sequence (DNA): TGTGCCAGCAGCAGTGGGACAGGCCTTTATCAGCCCCAGCATTTT.

This clonotype occurred a few times. The chain recombines TRBV6-4 with TRBJ2-7; D remains unclear. V gave up 7 bases and J gave up 3 bases, with 4 bases separating them. The CDR3 covers 10 residues. Per the germline V gene, CDR1 is MRHNA and CDR2 is SNTAGT. The CDR3 DNA reads TGTGCCAGCAATGGCTACGAGCAGTACTTC. Its protein product is CASNGYEQYF.

This clonotype was observed a handful of times. The rearrangement links TRBV29-1 to TRBJ2-5, with TRBD1 matching 10 bases. The CDR3 consists of 13 residues. Germline V CDR1 and CDR2: SQVTM, ANQGSEA. V trimming: 6 bases; J trimming: 11 bases; junction bases outside the gene matches: 12. CDR3 residues: CSVAGTGEREQYF. For the CDR3, the DNA is TGCAGCGTGGCCGGGACAGGGGAGAGGGAGCAGTACTTC.

This clonotype was counted a few times. The V and J genes are TRBV9 and TRBJ2-5; 11 nucleotides line up with TRBD1. The CDR3 totals 14 residues. Losses at the gene ends were 4 bases for V and 6 bases for J; bases not matched to a gene: 5. Per the germline V gene, CDR1 is SGDLS and CDR2 is YYNGEE. CDR3: CASSQDRGRKTQYF. The CDR3 DNA follows: TGTGCCAGCAGCCAGGACAGGGGGCGGAAGACCCAGTACTTC. The whole variable domain, filled in from reference TRBV9 and TRBJ2-5, reads DSGVTQTPKHLITATGQRVTLRCSPRSGDLSVYWYQQSLDQGLQFLIQYYNGEERAKGNILERFSAQQFPDLHSELNLSSLELGDSALYFCASSQDRGRKTQYFGPGTRLLVL.

The chain couples TRBV10-3 to TRBJ2-3; D might be TRBD1 (6 bases). V was pared by 6 bases and J by 1 base, with 17 bases between. Germline V gene lookup returns CDR1 ENHRY and CDR2 SYGVKD. This CDR3 spans 16 amino acids. DNA of the CDR3: TGTGCCATCAGCTCCCAAGTTAGACAGGGCACAGATACGCAGTATTTT. This codes for CAISSQVRQGTDTQYF.

Here the CDR3 reads CASKPEQGKRDQPQHF. DNA for the CDR3: TGTGCCAGCAAACCCGAACAGGGCAAGAGGGATCAGCCCCAGCATTTT. The rearrangement joins TRBV6-2 or TRBV6-3 to TRBJ1-5, with D perhaps matching TRBD1 (6 bases). The CDR3 spans 16 residues. Germline V gene lookup returns CDR1 MNHEY and CDR2 SVGEGT. Trimming pared 7 bases from V and 5 bases from J, leaving 21 bases between.